The rows below give T cell receptor beta chains drawn from one sample of a study. TCRdb reprocessed the multiplex PCR reads via MiXCR and lists one record per CDR3 protein. Among several hundred distinct CDR3 sequences listed, over 4% were seen once. The sequencing input was tumor-infiltrating Tregs sorted from the breast tumor. The receptors come from a female donor with breast cancer. CDR3s include the opening cysteine and the closing phenylalanine or tryptophan. Fields, in order: V gene, D gene, clone size, J gene, CDR3 DNA, CDR3 protein. A D gene is named only where the DNA matches it firmly. Where a row states a size, it is once, few, many or the class of an expanded clone; other rows omit it.

TRBV12-3/TRBV12-4	NA	medium-sized	TRBJ1-2	TGTGCCAGCAGTTTGGAAGCTTATGGCTACACCTTC	CASSLEAYGYTF
TRBV12-3/TRBV12-4	NA	medium-sized	TRBJ1-2	TGTGCCAGCAGTTTGATCGTGTCCGCGGGCGGTAACTATGGCTACACCTTC	CASSLIVSAGGNYGYTF
TRBV12-3/TRBV12-4	NA	medium-sized	TRBJ1-2	TGTGCCAGCAGTTTAGTCTCTGAAAATGGCTACACCTTC	CASSLVSENGYTF
TRBV12-3/TRBV12-4	TRBD1	large	TRBJ1-2	TGTGCCAGCAGTTCCGGACAGGGTGGCTACACCTTC	CASSSGQGGYTF
TRBV12-3/TRBV12-4	NA	medium-sized	TRBJ1-2	TGTGCCAGCGGAAGGGGATATGGCTACACCTTC	CASGRGYGYTF
TRBV12-3/TRBV12-4	TRBD1	medium-sized	TRBJ1-2	TGTGCCAGCAGTTTAGCGACAGGGCCTAACTATGGCTACACCTTC	CASSLATGPNYGYTF
TRBV12-3/TRBV12-4	TRBD1	large	TRBJ1-2	TGTGCCAGCAGAGCCGGGACAGGGGTTGGCTACACCTTC	CASRAGTGVGYTF
TRBV12-3/TRBV12-4	NA	medium-sized	TRBJ1-2	TGTGCCAGCACCCCGGGGCGGGATCCCATCTATGGCTACACCTTC	CASTPGRDPIYGYTF
TRBV12-3/TRBV12-4	NA	medium-sized	TRBJ1-2	TGTGCCAGCAGTTCCACAGGGCTTGGCTACACCTTC	CASSSTGLGYTF
TRBV12-3/TRBV12-4	NA	medium-sized	TRBJ1-2	TGTGCCAGCAGATTGACAGGTGACTATGGCTACACCTTC	CASRLTGDYGYTF
TRBV12-3/TRBV12-4	TRBD1	large	TRBJ1-2	TGTGCCAGCAGTCACCGGGACAGGGACCTACCATACACCTTC	CASSHRDRDLPYTF
TRBV12-3/TRBV12-4	NA	large	TRBJ1-2	TGTGCCAGCAGTTTAAGCAGGGTCGGCGGCTACACCTTC	CASSLSRVGGYTF
TRBV12-3/TRBV12-4	NA	medium-sized	TRBJ1-2	TGTGCCAGCAGTTTTGGCCGATCCAACTATGGCTACACCTTC	CASSFGRSNYGYTF
TRBV12-3/TRBV12-4	NA	medium-sized	TRBJ1-2	TGTGCCAGCAGCTCTTTGCTGATCGGCTACACCTTC	CASSSLLIGYTF
TRBV12-3/TRBV12-4	NA	medium-sized	TRBJ1-2	TGTGCCAGCAGTTTATCCCTCCACGTAAACAGCATGACAGGCTACACCTTC	CASSLSLHVNSMTGYTF
TRBV12-3/TRBV12-4	NA	medium-sized	TRBJ1-2	TGTGCCAGCAGTCTCTATATAAGGGACGTCACTAACTATGGCTACACCTTC	CASSLYIRDVTNYGYTF
TRBV12-3/TRBV12-4	NA	NA	TRBJ1-2	TGTGCCAGCACTACGAGGGATGGCTACACCTTC	CASTTRDGYTF
TRBV12-3/TRBV12-4	NA	large	TRBJ1-2	TGTGCCAGCAGTCCGCAACAGGGTAGCAACTATGGCTACACCTTC	CASSPQQGSNYGYTF
TRBV12-3/TRBV12-4	NA	medium-sized	TRBJ1-2	TGTGCCAGCAGGACCCCAGGCTATGGCTACACCTTC	CASRTPGYGYTF
TRBV12-3/TRBV12-4	NA	large	TRBJ1-2	TGTGCCAGCAGGCCTCCAGCGACGGAGTATGGCTACACCTTC	CASRPPATEYGYTF
TRBV12-3/TRBV12-4	TRBD1	medium-sized	TRBJ1-2	TGTGCCAGCAGCGATCCGGGACAGGGTTACGGCTACACCTTC	CASSDPGQGYGYTF
TRBV12-3/TRBV12-4	TRBD1	medium-sized	TRBJ1-2	TGTGCCAGCAGTTTAGCCGGGACAGAATCTGGCTACACCTTC	CASSLAGTESGYTF
TRBV12-3/TRBV12-4	NA	medium-sized	TRBJ1-2	TGTGCCAGCAGTCCGACGACCCTCACTGGCTACACCTTC	CASSPTTLTGYTF
TRBV12-3/TRBV12-4	NA	medium-sized	TRBJ1-2	TGTGCCAGCAGTATAATGGGCGATGGCTACACCTTC	CASSIMGDGYTF
TRBV12-3/TRBV12-4	NA	medium-sized	TRBJ1-2	TGTGCCAGCAGTTTAGGCGCCTATGGCTACACCTTC	CASSLGAYGYTF
TRBV12-3/TRBV12-4	NA	large	TRBJ1-2	TGTGCCAGCAGTTTGAGTGAAGCTATTGGCGGCTACACCTTC	CASSLSEAIGGYTF
TRBV12-3/TRBV12-4	TRBD1	large	TRBJ1-2	TGTGCCAGCAGTCCCGGACAGGGCTTCTATGGCTACACCTTC	CASSPGQGFYGYTF
TRBV12-3/TRBV12-4	TRBD1	medium-sized	TRBJ1-2	TGTGCCAGCAGACCACCCGGGACAGGGAGGACCCGCTTC	CASRPPGTGRTRF
TRBV12-3/TRBV12-4	NA	large	TRBJ1-2	TGTGCCAGCAGCCCGACAAGGTCCTATGGCTACACCTTC	CASSPTRSYGYTF
TRBV12-3/TRBV12-4	NA	medium-sized	TRBJ1-2	TGTGCCAGCAGTCGGGAATACTATGGCTACACCTTC	CASSREYYGYTF
TRBV12-3/TRBV12-4	TRBD1	medium-sized	TRBJ1-2	TGTGCCACCATGGAATGGTCCGGGACAGCCTATGGCTACACCTTC	CATMEWSGTAYGYTF
TRBV12-3/TRBV12-4	NA	medium-sized	TRBJ1-2	TGTGCCAGCAGTTTAGAGGGGCCGACAGGCAACTATGGCTACACCTTC	CASSLEGPTGNYGYTF
TRBV12-3/TRBV12-4	NA	medium-sized	TRBJ1-2	TGTGCCAGCAGTTTAGGGCAGTACTATGGCTACACCTTC	CASSLGQYYGYTF
TRBV12-3/TRBV12-4	NA	large	TRBJ1-2	TGTGCCAGCAGGACACTTAACTATGGCTACACCTTC	CASRTLNYGYTF
TRBV12-3/TRBV12-4	TRBD1	large	TRBJ1-2	TGTGCCAGCGGAGCCACGGACCGTCCTCTCCGACAGGGCTATGGCTACACCTTC	CASGATDRPLRQGYGYTF
TRBV12-3/TRBV12-4	TRBD1	large	TRBJ1-2	TGTGCCAGCACACGACAGGGGAAGGGATGGCGGGGCTACACCTTC	CASTRQGKGWRGYTF
TRBV12-3/TRBV12-4	NA	large	TRBJ1-2	TGTGCCAGCCGCTATCGTTCGGACGAGGATGGCTACACCTTC	CASRYRSDEDGYTF
TRBV12-3/TRBV12-4	NA	large	TRBJ1-2	TGTGCCAGCAGACCCAAGGGGTTAGGTGGCTACACCTTC	CASRPKGLGGYTF
TRBV12-3/TRBV12-4	NA	large	TRBJ1-2	TGTGCCAGCAGTTCCTTTGACCTCTATGGCTACACCTTC	CASSSFDLYGYTF
TRBV12-3/TRBV12-4	TRBD1	medium-sized	TRBJ1-2	TGTGCCAGCAGTTTAGCCAGGACGACAGGGTCTGGCTACACCTTC	CASSLARTTGSGYTF
TRBV12-3/TRBV12-4	TRBD1	medium-sized	TRBJ1-2	TGTGCCAGCAGTCCCGGGACAGGGGAAGGCTACACCTTC	CASSPGTGEGYTF
TRBV12-3/TRBV12-4	NA	large	TRBJ1-2	TGTGCCAGCAGTTTCAAGACACAGGCTGGCTACACCTTC	CASSFKTQAGYTF
TRBV12-3/TRBV12-4	NA	medium-sized	TRBJ1-2	TGTGCCAGCAGTTTAGCGCAAACAGGGCGGGGTTTCGGCTACACCTTC	CASSLAQTGRGFGYTF
TRBV12-3/TRBV12-4	TRBD1	large	TRBJ1-2	TGTGCCAGCAGCCGGACAGGGCCAGGCGGCTACACCTTC	CASSRTGPGGYTF
TRBV12-3/TRBV12-4	TRBD1	medium-sized	TRBJ1-2	TGTGCCAGCAGTTCCTTGAGGGACAGGGCAAAAGGGGACTATGGCTACACCTTC	CASSSLRDRAKGDYGYTF
TRBV12-3/TRBV12-4	NA	medium-sized	TRBJ1-2	TGTGCCAGCAGTCCATCTGCAGGGTTGGGCTACACCTTC	CASSPSAGLGYTF
TRBV12-3/TRBV12-4	NA	large	TRBJ1-2	TGTGCCAGCACCATGGTCGGCCTGTCCGGCTACACCTTC	CASTMVGLSGYTF
TRBV12-3/TRBV12-4	NA	medium-sized	TRBJ1-2	TGTGCCAGCAGTTTGGGTGGGGCCAACTATGGCTACACCTTC	CASSLGGANYGYTF
TRBV12-3/TRBV12-4	NA	medium-sized	TRBJ1-2	TGTGCCAGCAGTTTCACCCTCGGGAACTATGGCTACACCTTC	CASSFTLGNYGYTF
TRBV12-3/TRBV12-4	NA	medium-sized	TRBJ1-2	TGTGCCAGCAGTTTAGAGACAGGCCTCTATGGCTACACCTTC	CASSLETGLYGYTF
TRBV12-3/TRBV12-4	NA	large	TRBJ1-2	TGTGCCAGCAGTTTAATGAGGGAAGGCTACACCTTC	CASSLMREGYTF
TRBV12-3/TRBV12-4	NA	medium-sized	TRBJ1-2	TGTGCCAGCAGTCGGCAGTTCTATGGCTACACCTTC	CASSRQFYGYTF
TRBV12-3/TRBV12-4	NA	large	TRBJ1-2	TGTGCCAGCAGTTTAGTACAATCCTATGGCTACACCTTC	CASSLVQSYGYTF
TRBV12-3/TRBV12-4	TRBD1	medium-sized	TRBJ1-2	TGTGCCAGCAGTCGACGCACAGGGGACTACACCTTC	CASSRRTGDYTF
TRBV12-3/TRBV12-4	NA	medium-sized	TRBJ1-2	TGTGCCAGCAGTTTTGACAGGCGCTTTAACTATGGCTACACCTTC	CASSFDRRFNYGYTF
TRBV12-3/TRBV12-4	NA	medium-sized	TRBJ1-2	TGTGCCAGCAGTTTTCGGGGACCTTATGGCTACACCTTC	CASSFRGPYGYTF
TRBV12-3/TRBV12-4	TRBD1	medium-sized	TRBJ1-2	TGTGCCAGCAGTCTCCACAGGGGTACGAGCTACACCTTC	CASSLHRGTSYTF
TRBV12-3/TRBV12-4	NA	medium-sized	TRBJ1-2	TGTGCCAGCAGTTCCGAGCTCTCTGGCTTATCTAACTATGGCTACACCTTC	CASSSELSGLSNYGYTF
TRBV12-3/TRBV12-4	NA	medium-sized	TRBJ1-2	TGTGCCAGTCCCTACTATGGCTACACCTTC	CASPYYGYTF